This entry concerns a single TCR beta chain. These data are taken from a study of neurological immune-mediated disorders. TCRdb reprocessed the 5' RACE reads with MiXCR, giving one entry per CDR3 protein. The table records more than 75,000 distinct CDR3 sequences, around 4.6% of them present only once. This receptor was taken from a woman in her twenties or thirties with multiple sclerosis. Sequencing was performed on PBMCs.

This chain's CDR3 is CASSLEGADTQYF. The CDR3, as DNA: TGCGCCAGCAGCTTGGAGGGGGCAGATACGCAGTATTTT. This sequence joins TRBV5-1 and TRBJ2-3; TRBD1 might be the D (6 bases). Per germline, CDR1 SGHRS and CDR2 YFSETQ. V lost 0 bases to trimming and J lost 4 bases, with 6 bases between them. This CDR3 spans 13 amino acids. Together with reference TRBV5-1 and TRBJ2-3, the CDR3 gives the full variable domain: KAGVTQTPRYLIKTRGQQVTLSCSPISGHRSVSWYQQTPGQGLQFLFEYFSETQRNKGNFPGRFSGRQFSNSRSEMNVSTLELGDSALYLCASSLEGADTQYFGPGTRLTVL.